Shown below are 3 T cell receptor beta chains from a single sample sequenced in a study of T cells in women clearing cervical HPV infection. Some clones are missing from TCRdb's copy, which holds only in-frame ones; the method was immunoSEQ multiplex PCR. The listing records some 40,000 clones. The sample taken for sequencing was blood buffy coat. The receptor set was obtained from a woman aged 18-69 years with a cervical HPV16 infection that either progressed to CIN3+ or cleared (not recorded which).

Concerning this clone itself: The read terminates 3 residues before the CDR3 end, so the remaining end is supplied by the germline J gene. The V call is TRBV18, the J call TRBJ1-5; 7 bases line up with TRBD1. The CDR3 has 18 residues. The J segment lost 5 bases and the V segment lost 5 bases, leaving 18 bases of the junction unmatched. The germline gives CDR1 KGHSH, CDR2 LQKENI. The CDR3 bases that were read are TGTGCCAGCTCATCGAGTCCGTCGACAGGGCGCGGGGATCAGCCC. This translates into CASSSSPSTGRGDQP. The whole CDR3 sequence is CASSSSPSTGRGDQPQHF.

CDR3 region: CASSLLLGRDSQYF. The DNA read from the CDR3 is TGTGCCAGCAGCCTTCTTTTGGGGCGGGACTCG. The chain links TRBV11-2 to TRBJ2-3, with a tentative D call TRBD2 (6 bases). The read ends 3 residues before the CDR3 terminus; that terminus is restored from the germline J gene. This CDR3 region has 14 residues. Germline V CDR1 and CDR2: SGHAT, FQNNGV.

With regard to this clone: The CDR3 is cut off 3 residues early in the read; its end comes from the germline J gene. The chain recombines TRBV7-2 with TRBJ2-1; 9 bases agree with TRBD2. V was pared by 4 bases and J by 9 bases, with 7 bases of the junction left unmatched. CDR1 and CDR2 from the germline V gene are SGHTA and FQGNSA. The CDR3 has 14 amino acids. CDR3 in amino acids: CASSSFLAGTEQFF. Partial CDR3 DNA: TGTGCCAGCAGCTCCTTTCTAGCGGGAACTGAG. Drawing the rest from reference TRBV7-2 and TRBJ2-1, the complete variable domain is GAGVSQSPSNKVTEKGKDVELRCDPISGHTALYWYRQSLGQGLEFLIYFQGNSAPDKSGLPSDRFSAERTGGSVSTLTIQRTQQEDSAVYLCASSSFLAGTEQFFGPGTRLTVL.